This TCR beta chain was recovered during a study of blood T cell repertoires in COVID-19. Study background: Acute and convalescent COVID-19 samples came from the United States, Italy and Spain. PBMCs, B-cell-depleted T cells, or T cells provided the cDNA or gDNA that made up the material.

CDR1 and CDR2 from the germline V gene are SGDLS and YYNGEE. The CDR3 is 15 amino acids. V shed 0 bases and J 5 bases; nucleotides not matched to a gene: 5. Original handling: Amplified reference gene primers provided the basis for estimating nucleated cell counts. Sequencing was performed with immunoSEQ multiplex PCR; in TCRdb, only in-frame clones are kept and a portion is missing. V, J and clone size reflect that table, while D and trimming were determined from the DNA. The table lists approximately 68,000 clones, about nine tenths of them singletons. The sample was peripheral blood. The TCR sequence derives from a man aged 50 to 59 with active COVID-19. The chain recombines TRBV9 with TRBJ2-5, with 9 bases lining up with TRBD2. The DNA for the CDR3 is TGTGCCAGCAGCGTAGGCGCTAGCGGGGACGAGACCCAGTACTTC. Translated, it gives CASSVGASGDETQYF.